Below are 6 T cell receptor beta chains sequenced from a single sample in a study of blood T cell repertoires in COVID-19. The repertoire was sequenced with immunoSEQ multiplex PCR; TCRdb's copy has only in-frame clones and lacks some. The sample records 170,000 or so clones, around three quarters being singletons. Sequenced input: peripheral blood. The origin of the receptors is a man in his 70s with active or convalescent COVID-19.

V usage is TRBV6-5 and J usage is TRBJ1-3, with D possibly being TRBD1 (5 bases). CDR1 and CDR2 (germline): MNHEY, SVGAGI. The CDR3 is made up of 14 amino acids. V lost 6 bases and J 5 bases, leaving 14 bases between the germline ends. In nucleotides, the CDR3 is TGTGCCAGCAGGAGGGCGGAGGGGAGAAACACCATATATTTT. Its translation: CASRRAEGRNTIYF.

The chain links TRBV28 to TRBJ1-6, with 7 bases lining up with TRBD1. The ends lost 2 bases at V and 6 bases at J; junction bases unmatched: 7. The CDR3 is 16 amino acids. From germline, CDR1 is MDHEN and CDR2 SYDVKM. The CDR3 sequence: CASSLPGTGVNSPLHF. Written as DNA, the CDR3 is TGTGCCAGCAGTTTACCTGGCACAGGGGTTAATTCACCCCTCCACTTT.

The V call is TRBV18, the J call TRBJ2-5; no definite D call. Trimming shortened V by 6 bases and J by 1 base, and 12 bases separated the two germline ends. Per the germline V gene, CDR1 is KGHSH and CDR2 is LQKENI. This CDR3 comprises 14 residues. The CDR3 DNA is TGTGCCAGCTCTCAAGGCCACAGCCAAGAGACCCAGTACTTC. It is translated as CASSQGHSQETQYF.

V and J are TRBV30 and TRBJ1-2; TRBD1 matches 8 bases. The CDR3 totals 13 residues. Trimming took 1 base from V and 2 from J; bases not matched to a gene: 0. The germline V gene has CDR1 GTSNPN and CDR2 SVGIG (reference sequence). CDR3 DNA sequence: TGTGCCTGGAGTGGACAGGGGAACTATGGCTACACCTTC. The encoded protein is CAWSGQGNYGYTF.

The chain has TRBV7-2 and TRBJ1-2; 11 bases align to TRBD1. CDR1 and CDR2 from the germline V gene are SGHTA and FQGNSA. V was clipped by 7 bases and J by 8 bases; unmatched bases: 9. The CDR3 sequence is 14 residues long. The CDR3 reads CASTPDRGRRGYTF. The CDR3 nucleotides are TGTGCCAGCACTCCGGACAGGGGGCGACGGGGCTACACCTTC.

Here the CDR3 reads CASSSMDTSYEQYF. The CDR3 DNA reads as TGTGCCAGCAGTTCAATGGACACCTCCTACGAGCAGTACTTC. The chain joins TRBV6-2 or TRBV6-3 to TRBJ2-7, with D possibly TRBD1 on 5 matching bases. Germline CDR1 reads MNHEY; CDR2 reads SVGEGT. V was clipped by 4 bases and J by 0 bases, with 10 bases between them. This CDR3 contains 14 residues.